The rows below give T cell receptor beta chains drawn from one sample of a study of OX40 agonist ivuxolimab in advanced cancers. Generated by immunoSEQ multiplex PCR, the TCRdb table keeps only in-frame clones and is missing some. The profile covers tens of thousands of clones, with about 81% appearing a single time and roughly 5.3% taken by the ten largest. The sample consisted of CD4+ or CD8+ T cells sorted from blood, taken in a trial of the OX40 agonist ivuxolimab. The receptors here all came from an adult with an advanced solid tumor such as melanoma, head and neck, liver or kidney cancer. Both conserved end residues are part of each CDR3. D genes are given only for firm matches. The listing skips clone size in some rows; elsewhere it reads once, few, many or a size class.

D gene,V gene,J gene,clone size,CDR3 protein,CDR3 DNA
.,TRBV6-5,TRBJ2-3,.,CASSQRAPPDTQYF,TGTGCCAGCAGTCAGCGGGCCCCCCCGGATACGCAGTATTTT
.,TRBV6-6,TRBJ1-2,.,CASSLVRPPNGGYTF,TGTGCCAGCAGTCTGGTCAGGCCCCCGAACGGTGGCTACACCTTC
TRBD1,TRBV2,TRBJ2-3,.,CASGTTGRTDTQYF,TGTGCCAGCGGAACGACAGGGCGCACAGATACGCAGTATTTT
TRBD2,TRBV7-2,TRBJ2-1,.,CASSLSGDPTNEQFF,TGTGCCAGCAGCCTTAGCGGGGACCCTACCAATGAGCAGTTCTTC
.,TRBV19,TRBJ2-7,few,CASSITTPAYEQYF,TGTGCCAGTAGTATTACGACACCAGCCTACGAGCAGTACTTC
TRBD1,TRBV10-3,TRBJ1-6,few,CAITPDRVANSPLHF,TGTGCCATCACGCCGGACAGGGTGGCTAATTCACCCCTCCACTTT
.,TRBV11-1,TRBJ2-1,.,CASSLGLVPYNEQFF,TGTGCCAGCAGCTTAGGCCTAGTCCCCTACAATGAGCAGTTCTTC
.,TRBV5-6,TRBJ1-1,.,CASSVRGVGEAFF,TGTGCCAGCAGCGTTAGGGGGGTTGGTGAAGCTTTCTTT
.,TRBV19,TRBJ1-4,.,CASSIPRVREKLFF,TGTGCCAGTAGTATCCCCAGGGTTAGGGAAAAACTGTTTTTT
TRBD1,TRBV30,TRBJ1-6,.,CAWTGQGRSPLHF,TGTGCCTGGACGGGACAGGGGAGATCACCCCTCCACTTT
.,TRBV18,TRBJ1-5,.,CASSPSADRNQPQHF,TGTGCCAGCTCACCTAGTGCCGACAGGAATCAGCCCCAGCATTTT
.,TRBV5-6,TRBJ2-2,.,CASSLEGQPNRGELFF,TGTGCCAGCAGCTTGGAGGGCCAACCGAACCGCGGGGAGCTGTTTTTT
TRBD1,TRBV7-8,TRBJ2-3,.,CASSRSRGPGLTDTQYF,TGTGCCAGCAGCCGTAGCAGGGGGCCCGGGCTTACAGATACGCAGTATTTT
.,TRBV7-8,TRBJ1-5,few,CASSSRTDGQPQHF,TGTGCCAGCAGCTCCCGCACAGACGGTCAGCCCCAGCATTTT
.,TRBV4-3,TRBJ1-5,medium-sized,CASSQDWDSNQPQHF,TGCGCCAGCAGCCAAGATTGGGACAGCAATCAGCCCCAGCATTTT
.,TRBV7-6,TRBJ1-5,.,CASSLTADQPQHF,TGTGCCAGCAGCTTAACCGCAGATCAGCCCCAGCATTTT
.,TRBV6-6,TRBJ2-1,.,CASTPRDNKYNEQFF,TGTGCCAGCACCCCCAGGGACAACAAATACAATGAGCAGTTCTTC